One and the same sample provided the 21 T cell receptor beta chains below, sequenced in a study of cytotoxic CD8 clonotypes in ibrutinib-treated CLL. TCRdb's copy holds only in-frame clones and misses some; the assay was immunoSEQ multiplex PCR. The table has 150,000 to 200,000 clones, approximately 80% seen once. The sample consisted of PBMCs, taken after 12 months of ibrutinib treatment. All receptors derive from a human donor with chronic lymphocytic leukemia.

The chain couples TRBV18 to TRBJ1-4, with a possible D match to TRBD1 (6 bases). Trimming took off 8 bases at V and 6 bases at J, with 10 bases between the two ends. The germline V gene has CDR1 KGHSH and CDR2 LQKENI. There are 12 residues in the CDR3. The chain's CDR3 is CASRGMDEKLFF. Written as DNA, the CDR3 is TGTGCCAGCAGGGGGATGGATGAAAAACTGTTTTTT.

The chain couples TRBV6-1 to TRBJ1-5; a possible D gene is TRBD1 (6 bases). The CDR3 has 13 residues. V was shortened by 6 bases and J by 7 bases, with 13 bases between the two germline ends. Germline V gene data show CDR1 as MNHNS and CDR2 as SASEGT. CDR3 region: CASRIQGVQPQHF. CDR3 nucleotide sequence: TGTGCCAGCAGAATACAGGGAGTCCAGCCCCAGCATTTT.

This rearrangement joins TRBV18 to TRBJ2-3; TRBD2 agrees at 12 bases. Per germline, CDR1 KGHSH and CDR2 LQKENI. The CDR3 loop spans 18 amino acids. Trimming removed 3 bases from V and 5 bases from J; junction bases left unmatched: 12. The CDR3 loop is CASSPSASGRALGDTQYF. CDR3 DNA: TGTGCCAGCTCACCTTCCGCTAGCGGGAGGGCCTTGGGAGATACGCAGTATTTT.

In its sample, this clone was seen once. The V and J genes are TRBV6-5 and TRBJ2-7; 7 bases fit TRBD1. The CDR3 consists of 15 residues. V lost 5 bases and J lost 2; bases outside the gene matches: 9. Per germline, CDR1 MNHEY and CDR2 SVGAGI. The CDR3 loop is CASSTTTGQAYEQYF. DNA for the CDR3: TGTGCCAGCAGTACCACGACAGGGCAAGCCTACGAGCAGTACTTC.

The rearrangement uses TRBV7-3 and TRBJ2-4; tentative D call: TRBD2 (5 bases). This CDR3 is 16 amino acids long. V was trimmed by 3 bases and J by 10 bases, leaving 22 bases between them. Germline values: CDR1 SGHTA, CDR2 FQGTGA. DNA for the CDR3: TGTGCCAGCAGCTTCAATCCGGGGAGTTCCTCGGGGATTCAGTACTTC. Its protein product is CASSFNPGSSSGIQYF.

In this sample, this clone turned up a few times. The chain couples TRBV10-1 to TRBJ2-1, with no clear D. The CDR3 extends over 11 amino acids. V gave up 7 bases and J gave up 6 bases, with 7 bases separating them. The germline V gene has CDR1 WNHNN and CDR2 SYGVQD (reference sequence). The CDR3 DNA reads TGCGCCAGCACCGGTTCCAATGAGCAGTTCTTC. It specifies CASTGSNEQFF.

In DNA, the CDR3 is TGTGCCAGCAGTATACCGGGACAGGGGAAGGAGACCCAGTACTTC. It encodes CASSIPGQGKETQYF. The chain uses TRBV28 and TRBJ2-5; 10 nucleotides align to TRBD1. The CDR3 length is 15 residues. The junction had 8 bases not matched to a gene; V was cut back by 5 bases and J by 5 bases. The V gene's germline CDR1 is MDHEN and CDR2 SYDVKM.

The CDR3 reads CASSQWGAEQFF. The DNA of the CDR3 is TGTGCCAGCAGCCAATGGGGGGCTGAGCAGTTCTTC. The genes are TRBV14 and TRBJ2-1, with D perhaps TRBD1 or TRBD2 (6 bases each). CDR1 and CDR2 (germline): SGHDN, FVKESK. The length of the CDR3 is 12 residues. The ends were cut back, 2 bases at V and 9 bases at J, with 8 bases in the middle.

This clone was seen only once. This chain uses TRBV4-3 with TRBJ2-1; D is uncertain. The V end lost 1 base, the J end lost 10 bases, and 14 bases lay between the germline ends. Germline-derived CDR1 and CDR2 are LGHNA and YSLEER. The CDR3 is 14 residues long. CDR3 DNA sequence: TGCGCCAGCAGCCAAGTGGTCCCGACCAGGGAGCAGTTCTTC. Encoded protein: CASSQVVPTREQFF.

This clone appeared once. The chain couples TRBV5-4 to TRBJ2-2; 7 nucleotides line up with TRBD1. J was trimmed by 4 bases and V by 3 bases; bases with no gene match: 3. The germline V gene encodes CDR1 SGHNT and CDR2 YYREEE (reference sequence). The CDR3 totals 14 residues. The DNA for the CDR3 is TGTGCCAGCAGCTCAGGGACAGTCACCGGGGAGCTGTTTTTT. Translated, it gives CASSSGTVTGELFF.

The chain links TRBV7-2 to TRBJ2-2; possible D gene TRBD2, 5 bases. This CDR3 region has 16 residues. Trimming shortened V by 5 bases and J by 1 base, and 14 bases separated the two germline ends. The germline gives CDR1 SGHTA, CDR2 FQGNSA. CDR3 amino acids: CASSRQVGRNTGELFF. The DNA for the CDR3 is TGTGCCAGCAGCCGCCAAGTGGGGAGGAACACCGGGGAGCTGTTTTTT.

This sequence joins TRBV7-3 and TRBJ2-1; 7 nucleotides agree with TRBD2. CDR3 length equals 13 residues. V trimming: 5 bases; J trimming: 7 bases; junction bases outside the gene matches: 5. Per germline, CDR1 SGHTA and CDR2 FQGTGA. This chain's CDR3 is CASSRDYGNEQFF. For the CDR3, the DNA is TGTGCCAGCAGCCGGGACTACGGAAATGAGCAGTTCTTC. The entire variable domain, with the rest obtained from reference TRBV7-3 and TRBJ2-1, is as follows: GAGVSQTPSNKVTEKGKYVELRCDPISGHTALYWYRQSLGQGPEFLIYFQGTGAADDSGLPNDRFFAVRPEGSVSTLKIQRTERGDSAVYLCASSRDYGNEQFFGPGTRLTVL.

This clone occurred once. V and J are TRBV4-1 and TRBJ2-2; a weak D match, TRBD2 (6 bases). The V gene's germline CDR1 is MGHRA and CDR2 YSYEKL. This CDR3 spans 15 amino acids. The V gene lost 4 bases and the J gene lost 5 bases, with 14 bases spanning the gap. This CDR3 is CASSPLPGGTGELFF. The CDR3 DNA sequence: TGCGCCAGCAGCCCCCTCCCCGGAGGGACCGGGGAGCTGTTTTTT.

This clone was counted only a few times. The J gene is TRBJ2-7, the V gene TRBV21-1. TRBV21-1 is termed a pseudogene. This CDR3 contains 10 residues. The CDR3 loop reads CASSNYEQYF. As DNA, the CDR3 is TGTGCCAGCAGCAACTACGAGCAGTACTTC.

The chain couples TRBV6-6 to TRBJ1-2; D remains unclear. This CDR3 comprises 12 residues. Germline assignment: CDR1 MNHNY and CDR2 SVGAGI (reference sequence). The V end lost 8 bases, the J end lost 7 bases, and 14 bases lay between the germline ends. DNA for the CDR3: TGTGCCAGCTACGAGGGTGCAGGTGGCTACACCTTC. This encodes CASYEGAGGYTF.

The chain recombines TRBV11-2 with TRBJ2-7; a possible D gene is TRBD2 (5 bases). CDR1 and CDR2 from the germline V gene are SGHAT and FQNNGV. With 5 bases removed from V and 0 bases from J, the gap between germline ends came to 11 bases. The CDR3 has 14 residues. The CDR3 nucleotides are TGTGCCAGCAGCCCCCCGGGGAGCTCCTACGAGCAGTACTTC. Encoded protein: CASSPPGSSYEQYF.

The chain combines TRBV7-6 with TRBJ2-7; D possibly uses TRBD1 or TRBD2 (5 bases each). Trimming stripped 4 bases from V and 9 bases from J, with 25 bases between. There are 16 residues in the CDR3. The germline CDR1 and CDR2 sequences are SGHVS and FNYEAQ. The CDR3 here is CASSSSDRQSYEGQYF. As DNA, the CDR3 is TGTGCCAGCAGCTCCTCCGACAGACAATCCTACGAGGGGCAGTACTTC.

The gene calls are TRBV28 and TRBJ2-1; no definite D call. Germline CDR1 MDHEN, CDR2 SYDVKM. The ends were cut back, 4 bases at V and 7 bases at J, with 8 bases in the middle. This CDR3 contains 12 residues. The CDR3 sequence is CASSSGRNEQFF. DNA of the CDR3: TGTGCCAGCAGTTCGGGTCGAAATGAGCAGTTCTTC. Full variable domain (remainder filled in from reference TRBV28 and TRBJ2-1): DVKVTQSSRYLVKRTGEKVFLECVQDMDHENMFWYRQDPGLGLRLIYFSYDVKMKEKGDIPEGYSVSREKKERFSLILESASTNQTSMYLCASSSGRNEQFFGPGTRLTVL.

The rearrangement joins TRBV19 to TRBJ2-3; D ambiguous. Germline V CDR1 and CDR2: LNHDA, SQIVND (reference sequence). This CDR3 contains 12 residues. Trimming shortened V by 5 bases and J by 6 bases, and 9 bases separated the two germline ends. The CDR3 loop reads CASSLGSDTQYF. The CDR3 DNA reads as TGTGCCAGTAGTTTAGGGTCCGATACGCAGTATTTT.

The CDR3 here is CAWKPPRSFPNYGYTF. CDR3 bases: TGTGCCTGGAAGCCTCCTCGGAGTTTCCCCAACTATGGCTACACCTTC. This rearrangement joins TRBV30 to TRBJ1-2; D gene ambiguous. The CDR3 spans 16 residues. Trimming shortened V by 4 bases and J by 2 bases, and 20 bases separated the two germline ends. Germline values: CDR1 GTSNPN, CDR2 SVGIG (reference sequence).

On this clone: A much larger clone is a single base away; this may be a read error. In the same sample, other DNA sequences code for this CDR3. This sequence joins TRBV28 and TRBJ2-2, with 7 positions matching TRBD1. The CDR3 is 18 amino acids. CDR1 MDHEN and CDR2 SYDVKM come from the germline V gene. CDR3 in DNA: TGTGCCAGCAGTACTACAGGGGACCGCACGACGAATACCGGGGAGCTGTTTTTT. This gives the protein CASSTTGDRTTNTGELFF.